The 10 T cell receptor beta chains given below trace back to one sample, sequenced in a study of monozygotic twins with inflammatory bowel disease. TCRdb reworked the 5' RACE reads into one entry per CDR3 protein, no DNA. The sample table sets out under 150,000 distinct CDR3 sequences. The sample comprised blood. The receptor source for this set is a human donor with ulcerative colitis or Crohn's disease, or a healthy co-twin of an affected twin (not recorded which).

The rearrangement joins TRBV5-1 to TRBJ2-7; TCRdb outputs TRBD1, but without DNA this stays unchecked. The CDR3 is 15 residues long. The germline V gene encodes CDR1 SGHRS and CDR2 YFSETQ. This CDR3 reads CASSLEPGDPYEQYF. Full variable domain (remainder filled in from reference TRBV5-1 and TRBJ2-7): KAGVTQTPRYLIKTRGQQVTLSCSPISGHRSVSWYQQTPGQGLQFLFEYFSETQRNKGNFPGRFSGRQFSNSRSEMNVSTLELGDSALYLCASSLEPGDPYEQYFGPGTRLTVT.

The gene calls are TRBV12-3 or TRBV12-4 and TRBJ2-2; the TCRdb D gene call, TRBD1, has no DNA to confirm it. This CDR3 is built from 17 residues. CDR3 protein: CASSNPAGAANTGELFF.

This chain uses TRBV6-5 with TRBJ2-5; checking the TCRdb D call of TRBD2 is not possible without DNA. CDR1 is MNHEY, CDR2 SVGAGI, per germline. The CDR3 covers 15 residues. CDR3 residues: CASSYKGQSQETQYF.

This chain joins TRBV27 and TRBJ2-1; TCRdb returns TRBD1, unconfirmable since there is no DNA. This CDR3 spans 13 amino acids. Germline-derived CDR1 and CDR2 are MNHEY and SMNVEV (reference sequence). The CDR3 region is CASRTQGGDEQFF.

The V gene is TRBV7-2, the J gene TRBJ2-1; TCRdb reports TRBD1, a call that lacks DNA to check it against. Per germline, CDR1 SGHTA and CDR2 FQGNSA. The CDR3 is 15 residues long. The CDR3 is CASSLQTGNRNEQFF.

V usage is TRBV5-4 and J usage is TRBJ2-2; TCRdb gives TRBD1 as the D gene, but with no DNA this cannot be confirmed. Germline V gene data show CDR1 as SGHNT and CDR2 as YYREEE (reference sequence). This CDR3 spans 13 amino acids. The CDR3 is CASRSDSDGELFF.

The genes are TRBV10-3 and TRBJ2-7; TCRdb outputs TRBD1, but without DNA this stays unchecked. This CDR3 contains 16 residues. In germline, CDR1 is ENHRY, CDR2 SYGVKD. The CDR3 is CAISEPGQERSYEQYF.

The CDR3 sequence is CASSQGAPTVYEQYF. The rearrangement links TRBV4-3 to TRBJ2-7; TCRdb calls TRBD1, which cannot be checked without DNA. There are 15 residues in the CDR3. Germline-derived CDR1 and CDR2 are LGHNA and YSLEER.

The gene calls are TRBV27 and TRBJ2-7; TCRdb designates TRBD1, a call that cannot be tested without DNA. The CDR3 contains 15 residues. The germline V gene encodes CDR1 MNHEY and CDR2 SMNVEV (reference sequence). The CDR3 sequence is CASSPRGEGVYEQYF.

V usage is TRBV5-6 and J usage is TRBJ2-3; as DNA is missing, the TRBD1 call by TCRdb cannot be tested. CDR3 length equals 14 residues. Per the germline V gene, CDR1 is SGHDT and CDR2 is YYEEEE. This CDR3 is CASSPTGGTDTQYF.